Listed here are 22 T cell receptor beta chains from one sample, sequenced in a study of cytomegalovirus exposure and HLA in healthy donors. PCR was performed using 60 Vbeta and 13 Jbeta primers. Assay: immunoSEQ multiplex PCR; the TCRdb copy retains only in-frame clones and omits some. The table lists 150,000 to 200,000 clones, approximately 78% of them singletons. The sequencing input was PBMCs. These receptors originate from a woman aged 18-29 years in good health and CMV-seronegative.

The chain carries TRBV5-1 and TRBJ2-7, with D possibly matching TRBD2 (5 bases). Trimming cost V 2 bases and J 0 bases, with 12 bases left between them. CDR1 is SGHRS, CDR2 YFSETQ, per germline. CDR3 size: 15 residues. The CDR3 nucleotides read TGCGCCAGCAGCTTCGGAGGCCTAGACTCCTACGAGCAGTACTTC. It yields the protein CASSFGGLDSYEQYF. The full variable domain, rest sourced from reference TRBV5-1 and TRBJ2-7, is KAGVTQTPRYLIKTRGQQVTLSCSPISGHRSVSWYQQTPGQGLQFLFEYFSETQRNKGNFPGRFSGRQFSNSRSEMNVSTLELGDSALYLCASSFGGLDSYEQYFGPGTRLTVT.

DNA of the CDR3: TGTGCCAGCAGCGTAGGAGGAACTCCCTACGAGCAGTACTTC. The encoded protein is CASSVGGTPYEQYF. The chain employs TRBV9 and TRBJ2-7; D gene unclear. V shed 0 bases and J shed 2 bases, with 9 bases lying between them. The CDR3 covers 14 residues. Germline V gives CDR1 SGDLS, CDR2 YYNGEE.

Concerning this clone: A read error may account for a junction end that differs from germline. The chain links TRBV7-9 to TRBJ2-7, with 7 bases identical to TRBD2. This CDR3 is 15 amino acids long. Germline V gives CDR1 SEHNR, CDR2 FQNEAQ (reference sequence). Here the CDR3 reads CSSSPGLVGPYEQYF. The DNA of the CDR3 is TGTTCCAGCAGCCCTGGACTAGTCGGCCCCTACGAGCAGTACTTC.

Only a few counts were recorded for this clone. This chain connects TRBV6-6 to TRBJ1-2; no reliable D call. Trimming removed 7 bases from V and 4 bases from J, with 13 bases in between. CDR3 length equals 13 residues. Looked up from germline, CDR1 is MNHNY and CDR2 is SVGAGI (reference sequence). The CDR3 is CASTSTRIYGYTF. Written as DNA, the CDR3 is TGTGCCAGCACCTCAACACGAATCTATGGCTACACCTTC.

The chain couples TRBV7-7 to TRBJ2-5, with 7 bases identical to TRBD2. The germline gives CDR1 SSHAT, CDR2 FNYEAQ (reference sequence). Losses at the gene ends were 1 base for V and 5 bases for J; bases not matched to a gene: 10. The CDR3 runs to 16 residues. For the CDR3, the DNA is TGTGCCAGCAGCTTAGAACTGCTAGCGGCGGAGGAGACCCAGTACTTC. This codes for CASSLELLAAEETQYF. The full variable domain, rest sourced from reference TRBV7-7 and TRBJ2-5, is GAGVSQSPRYKVTKRGQDVTLRCDPISSHATLYWYQQALGQGPEFLTYFNYEAQPDKSGLPSDRFSAERPEGSISTLTIQRTEQRDSAMYRCASSLELLAAEETQYFGPGTRLLVL.

The V gene is TRBV5-1, the J gene TRBJ2-3; D is possibly TRBD2 (6 bases). Germline values: CDR1 SGHRS, CDR2 YFSETQ. Trimming left V 0 bases short and J 4 bases short, with 12 bases between. There are 15 residues in the CDR3. The CDR3 DNA follows: TGCGCCAGCAGCTTGGGGGACTTCTCTCCAGATACGCAGTATTTT. It codes for CASSLGDFSPDTQYF.

The gene calls are TRBV28 and TRBJ2-7, with 10 bases fitting TRBD2. The CDR3 extends over 15 amino acids. From germline, CDR1 is MDHEN and CDR2 SYDVKM. V lost 5 bases, J lost 5 bases, and 9 bases stayed unmatched. CDR3 nucleotide sequence: TGTGCCAGCAGTCAAGCGGGAGGGGCCCCCCACGAGCAGTACTTC. It translates to CASSQAGGAPHEQYF.

The chain combines TRBV27 with TRBJ1-2; possibly TRBD1 for D (5 bases). Per germline, CDR1 MNHEY and CDR2 SMNVEV (reference sequence). CDR3 size: 14 residues. The V end lost 6 bases, the J end lost 6 bases, and 17 bases lay between the germline ends. As DNA, the CDR3 is TGTGCCAGCAGCCGGGGGGGAGCGGGAAATGGCTACACCTTC. Encoded protein: CASSRGGAGNGYTF.

The V gene is TRBV27, the J gene TRBJ2-1; a possible D gene is TRBD2 (6 bases). V was trimmed by 7 bases and J by 13 bases, leaving 23 bases between them. The germline gives CDR1 MNHEY, CDR2 SMNVEV (reference sequence). The CDR3 contains 14 residues. The CDR3: CASKGLQVGGPQFF. In nucleotides, the CDR3 is TGTGCCAGCAAGGGCCTCCAGGTGGGGGGACCTCAGTTCTTC.

V is TRBV19 and J is TRBJ1-3; D is undetermined. The V end was cut by 7 bases, the J end by 0 bases, with 10 bases between. CDR3 length: 14 amino acids. In germline, CDR1 is LNHDA, CDR2 SQIVND (reference sequence). The CDR3 DNA reads TGTGCCAGTACCGGGGAGTTCTCTGGAAACACCATATATTTT. Translation gives CASTGEFSGNTIYF.

The chain is built from TRBV29-1 and TRBJ2-5; 7 nucleotides align to TRBD2. J gave up 4 bases and V 7 bases, and 12 bases lay outside the gene matches. CDR3 size: 14 residues. Germline-derived CDR1 and CDR2 are SQVTM and ANQGSEA. The DNA for the CDR3 is TGCAGCGCGATCCATAGCGGGCGCTCAGAGACCCAGTACTTC. Amino acid sequence: CSAIHSGRSETQYF.

This chain connects TRBV7-2 to TRBJ1-1, with D uncertain. Trimming pared 3 bases from V and 5 bases from J, leaving 10 bases between. CDR1 is SGHTA and CDR2 is FQGNSA in the germline V gene. This CDR3 spans 13 amino acids. The CDR3 DNA reads TGTGCCAGCAGCTTTGGTCGGGGTACTGAAGCTTTCTTT. As protein: CASSFGRGTEAFF.

The chain employs TRBV7-9 and TRBJ1-1, with D perhaps matching TRBD1 (5 bases). CDR1 is SEHNR, CDR2 FQNEAQ, per germline (reference sequence). V shed 5 bases and J shed 7 bases, with 11 bases lying between them. The CDR3 has 12 residues. The CDR3 DNA sequence: TGTGCCAGCAGCCTTCAGGGCCGTGAAGCTTTCTTT. Protein sequence: CASSLQGREAFF.

The chain combines TRBV6-6 with TRBJ2-7, with TRBD2 matching 9 bases. Germline CDR1 and CDR2: MNHNY and SVGAGI (reference sequence). Trimming at V came to 4 bases and at J to 5 bases, leaving 3 bases not matched to a gene. The CDR3 extends over 13 amino acids. In nucleotides, the CDR3 is TGTGCCAGCAGTTTAGCGGGAGTTGACGAGCAGTACGTC. It is translated as CASSLAGVDEQYV.

The chain carries TRBV19 and TRBJ1-5; D is ambiguous. The CDR3 has 14 residues. CDR1 is LNHDA and CDR2 is SQIVND in the germline V gene (reference sequence). V lost 1 base and J lost 1, with 5 bases in between. Here the CDR3 DNA reads TGTGCCAGTAGTATAGTACAGAGCAATCAGCCCCAGCATTTT. Translating it yields CASSIVQSNQPQHF. The variable domain in full, completed from reference TRBV19 and TRBJ1-5, reads DGGITQSPKYLFRKEGQNVTLSCEQNLNHDAMYWYRQDPGQGLRLIYYSQIVNDFQKGDIAEGYSVSREKKESFPLTVTSAQKNPTAFYLCASSIVQSNQPQHFGDGTRLSIL.

The chain uses TRBV7-8 and TRBJ2-7; 7 bases are shared with TRBD2. The CDR3 has 15 residues. Trimming removed 3 bases from V and 5 bases from J; junction bases left unmatched: 10. Per germline, CDR1 SGHVS and CDR2 FQNEAQ. In nucleotides, the CDR3 is TGTGCCAGCAGCTTTGAGGTTTTGGGGAGGGACGAGCAGTACTTC. Protein sequence: CASSFEVLGRDEQYF.

In its sample, this clone was seen a few times. This chain links TRBV7-2 with TRBJ2-3, with D maybe TRBD2 (5 bases). V shed 4 bases and J shed 5 bases, with 7 bases lying between them. The CDR3 totals 12 residues. Per the germline V gene, CDR1 is SGHTA and CDR2 is FQGNSA. As DNA, the CDR3 is TGTGCCAGCAGCTCAAGCGGAGATACGCAGTATTTT. It is translated as CASSSSGDTQYF.

This clone turned up a few times. The rearrangement joins TRBV28 to TRBJ1-1; tentatively, D is TRBD1 (6 bases). Trimming pared 4 bases from V and 1 base from J, leaving 13 bases between. Looked up from germline, CDR1 is MDHEN and CDR2 is SYDVKM. This CDR3 has 15 amino acids. The CDR3 loop reads CASSYLQGRNTEAFF. CDR3 DNA: TGTGCCAGCAGTTACCTTCAGGGGAGGAACACTGAAGCTTTCTTT.

The genes are TRBV6-5 and TRBJ1-5, with D possibly TRBD1 on 5 matching bases. The CDR3 has 13 residues. Germline values: CDR1 MNHEY, CDR2 SVGAGI. Trimming removed 6 bases at V and 3 bases at J, with 9 bases between. The CDR3 bases are TGTGCCAGCAGCAGACAGCCCAATCAGCCCCAGCATTTT. As protein: CASSRQPNQPQHF.

The J gene is TRBJ1-1, the V gene TRBV7-9; 7 bases align to TRBD1. Germline values: CDR1 SEHNR, CDR2 FQNEAQ (reference sequence). The ends lost 5 bases at V and 2 bases at J; junction bases unmatched: 5. This CDR3 spans 14 amino acids. The CDR3 DNA sequence: TGTGCCAGCAGCCCCCGGGACAGCAACACTGAAGCTTTCTTT. Translation gives CASSPRDSNTEAFF.

This clone was seen ten or more times. This rearrangement joins TRBV4-3 to TRBJ1-1; D not resolved. CDR1 is LGHNA and CDR2 is YSLEER in the germline V gene. The CDR3 totals 14 residues. Trimming pared 0 bases from V and 8 bases from J, leaving 13 bases between. CDR3: CASSQDQRDTEAFF. The CDR3 DNA reads as TGCGCCAGCAGCCAAGATCAGAGGGATACAGAAGCTTTCTTT.

This chain links TRBV30 with TRBJ2-5; 10 nucleotides align to TRBD2. The CDR3 is 13 residues long. Germline CDR1 reads GTSNPN; CDR2 reads SVGIG (reference sequence). V lost 4 bases to trimming and J lost 7 bases; unmatched junction nucleotides: 6. The CDR3 region is CAWTSGRGGTQYF. The CDR3 nucleotides are TGTGCCTGGACCAGCGGGAGGGGGGGGACCCAGTACTTC.